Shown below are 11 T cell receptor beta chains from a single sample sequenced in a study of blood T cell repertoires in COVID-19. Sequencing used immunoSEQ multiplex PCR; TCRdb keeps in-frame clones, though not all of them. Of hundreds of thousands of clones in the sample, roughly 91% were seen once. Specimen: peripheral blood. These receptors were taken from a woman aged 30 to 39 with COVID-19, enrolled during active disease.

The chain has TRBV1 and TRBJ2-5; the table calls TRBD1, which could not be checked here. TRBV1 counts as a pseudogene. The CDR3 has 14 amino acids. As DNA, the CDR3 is TGCACCAGCAGCAACCCAGGGGCGAATGAGACCCAGTACTTC. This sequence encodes CTSSNPGANETQYF.

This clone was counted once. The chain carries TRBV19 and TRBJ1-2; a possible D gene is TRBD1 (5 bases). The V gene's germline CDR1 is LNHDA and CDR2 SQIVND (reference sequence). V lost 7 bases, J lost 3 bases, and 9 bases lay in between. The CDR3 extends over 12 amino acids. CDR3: CASTQTDYGYTF. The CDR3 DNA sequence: TGTGCCAGTACCCAGACAGACTATGGCTACACCTTC.

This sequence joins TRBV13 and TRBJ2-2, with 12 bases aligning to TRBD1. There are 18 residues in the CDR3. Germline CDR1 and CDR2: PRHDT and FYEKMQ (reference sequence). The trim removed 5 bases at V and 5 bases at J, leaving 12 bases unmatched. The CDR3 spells CASSQHRDRGRRTGELFF. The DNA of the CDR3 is TGTGCCAGCAGCCAGCACCGGGACAGGGGGCGGAGGACCGGGGAGCTGTTTTTT.

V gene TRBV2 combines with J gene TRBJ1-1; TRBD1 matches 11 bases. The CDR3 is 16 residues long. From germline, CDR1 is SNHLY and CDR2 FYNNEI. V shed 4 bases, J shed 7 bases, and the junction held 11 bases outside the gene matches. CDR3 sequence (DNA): TGTGCCAGCAGTGCCTGGACAGGGGGCGCAGCGGGTGAAGCTTTCTTT. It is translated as CASSAWTGGAAGEAFF.

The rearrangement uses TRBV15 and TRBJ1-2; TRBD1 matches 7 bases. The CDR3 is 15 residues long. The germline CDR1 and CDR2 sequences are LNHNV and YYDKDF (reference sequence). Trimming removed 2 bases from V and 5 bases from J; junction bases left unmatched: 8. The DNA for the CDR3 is TGTGCCACCAGCAGAAGGACAGGAGACATATATGGCTACACCTTC. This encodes CATSRRTGDIYGYTF.

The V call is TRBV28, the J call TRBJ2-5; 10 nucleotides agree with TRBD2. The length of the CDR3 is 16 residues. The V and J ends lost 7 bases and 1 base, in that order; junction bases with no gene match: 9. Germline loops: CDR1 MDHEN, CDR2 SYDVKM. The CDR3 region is CASTNPTSGSQETQYF. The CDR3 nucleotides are TGTGCCAGCACCAACCCGACTAGCGGGTCCCAAGAGACCCAGTACTTC.

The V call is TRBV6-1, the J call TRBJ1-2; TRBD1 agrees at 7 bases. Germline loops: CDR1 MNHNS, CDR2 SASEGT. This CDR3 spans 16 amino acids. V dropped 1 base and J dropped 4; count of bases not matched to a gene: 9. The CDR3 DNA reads TGTGCCAGCAGTGAAGTTCCGACAGGGAGCAGCTATGGCTACACCTTC. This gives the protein CASSEVPTGSSYGYTF.

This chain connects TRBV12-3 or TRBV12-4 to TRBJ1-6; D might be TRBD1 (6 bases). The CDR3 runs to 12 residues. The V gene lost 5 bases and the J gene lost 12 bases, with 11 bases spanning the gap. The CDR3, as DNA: TGTGCCAGCAGTCTGAGGGGGGGACCCCTCCACTTT. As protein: CASSLRGGPLHF.

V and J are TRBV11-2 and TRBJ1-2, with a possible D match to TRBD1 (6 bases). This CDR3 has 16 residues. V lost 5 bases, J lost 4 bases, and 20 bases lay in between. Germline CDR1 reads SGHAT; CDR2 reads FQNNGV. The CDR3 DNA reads TGTGCCAGCAGCACCTTAAGTAGGGGGAAGGGCTATGGCTACACCTTC. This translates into CASSTLSRGKGYGYTF. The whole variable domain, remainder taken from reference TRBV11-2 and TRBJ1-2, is EAGVAQSPRYKIIEKRQSVAFWCNPISGHATLYWYQQILGQGPKLLIQFQNNGVVDDSQLPKDRFSAERLKGVDSTLKIQPAKLEDSAVYLCASSTLSRGKGYGYTFGSGTRLTVV.

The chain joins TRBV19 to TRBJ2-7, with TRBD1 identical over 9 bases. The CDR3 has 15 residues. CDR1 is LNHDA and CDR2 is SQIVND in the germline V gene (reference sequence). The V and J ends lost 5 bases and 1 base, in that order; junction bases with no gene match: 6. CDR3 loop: CASSPDRGESYEQYF. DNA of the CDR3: TGTGCCAGTAGTCCCGACAGGGGGGAGTCCTACGAGCAGTACTTC.

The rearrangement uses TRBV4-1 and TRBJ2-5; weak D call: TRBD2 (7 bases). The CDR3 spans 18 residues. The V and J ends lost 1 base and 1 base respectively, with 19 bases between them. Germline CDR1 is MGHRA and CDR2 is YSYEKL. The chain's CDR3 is CASSQVRGGAFSQETQYF. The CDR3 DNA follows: TGCGCCAGCAGCCAAGTGCGAGGGGGGGCCTTCAGCCAAGAGACCCAGTACTTC.